This T cell receptor beta chain was retrieved from a study of identical twins. Broader study findings: Cord blood beta clonotypes present at high abundance carried fewer insertions; no such pattern appeared in memory repertoires. Beta out-of-frame sequences displayed a weaker excess of sharing between twins.

TCRdb re-analysed the 5' RACE reads in MiXCR, keeping a single row per CDR3 protein. The sample records around 250,000 distinct CDR3 sequences, around 6.6% being singletons. This clonotype was seen repeatedly, ten times or more. Its antigen is unidentified. V lost 3 bases and J lost 0, with 27 bases in between. The CDR3 sequence is 21 residues long. The sample was also linked to a second study, of yellow fever vaccine responses in identical twins.

The chain has TRBV12-3 or TRBV12-4 and TRBJ2-1; D remains ambiguous. This receptor was taken from a woman aged 18-29 years in good health. Material for sequencing was memory (CD45RO+) T cells sorted from blood. CDR3 sequence (DNA): TGTGCCAGCAGTTTCGCCCCCGGCGTGGGCCCGCTCCCATTCTCCTACAATGAGCAGTTCTTC. Residues: CASSFAPGVGPLPFSYNEQFF.